Listed here are 10 T cell receptor beta chains from one sample, sequenced in a study of blood T cell repertoires in COVID-19. Repertoires were generated with immunoSEQ multiplex PCR, while TCRdb's copy carries only in-frame clones and drops some. The sample consists of 350,000 to 400,000 clones, roughly 90% of them appearing once. Sequencing was performed on PBMCs or T cells enriched from blood (not recorded which). Receptor source: a woman aged 25 to 39 who had recovered from COVID-19.

This clone came up once. The chain is built from TRBV30 and TRBJ1-2, with D tentatively TRBD1 (6 bases). This CDR3 contains 13 residues. V was cut by 1 base and J by 6 bases, with 12 bases left in between. CDR1 and CDR2 (germline): GTSNPN, SVGIG (reference sequence). DNA for the CDR3: TGTGCCTGGAGTGGCTCAGGGGCGGATGGCTACACCTTC. It is translated as CAWSGSGADGYTF.

The chain joins TRBV5-8 to TRBJ1-1; the match to TRBD1 covers 7 bases. V was clipped by 1 base and J by 3 bases; unmatched bases: 12. The CDR3 length is 17 residues. CDR1 SGHTS and CDR2 YDEGEE come from the germline V gene. CDR3 region: CASSLLEGALPDTEAFF. The CDR3 DNA reads as TGTGCCAGCAGCTTGTTAGAGGGGGCGCTTCCGGACACTGAAGCTTTCTTT. Variable domain in full (rest from reference TRBV5-8 and TRBJ1-1): EAGVTQSPTHLIKTRGQQATLRCSPISGHTSVYWYQQALGLGLQFLLWYDEGEERNRGNFPPRFSGRQFPNYSSELNVNALELEDSALYLCASSLLEGALPDTEAFFGQGTRLTVV.

The rearrangement joins TRBV10-1 to TRBJ2-2; 10 bases line up with TRBD1. The V gene's germline CDR1 is WNHNN and CDR2 SYGVQD (reference sequence). Losses at the gene ends were 4 bases for V and 2 bases for J; bases not matched to a gene: 4. The CDR3 has 16 amino acids. Here the CDR3 DNA reads TGCGCCAGCAGTGGTGGGACAGGGGTAAACACCGGGGAGCTGTTTTTT. It encodes CASSGGTGVNTGELFF.

This rearrangement joins TRBV30 to TRBJ1-3, with D maybe TRBD1 (5 bases). Per the germline V gene, CDR1 is GTSNPN and CDR2 is SVGIG (reference sequence). V was pared by 5 bases and J by 2 bases, with 13 bases between. The CDR3 has 14 amino acids. The CDR3 nucleotides read TGTGCCTGGGAAACAGGTTTTGCTGGAAACACCATATATTTT. Translating gives CAWETGFAGNTIYF.

For the CDR3, the DNA is TGTGCCAGCAGCTTGACAGGCGGCGATGGCTACACCTTC. This translates into CASSLTGGDGYTF. V gene TRBV5-4 combines with J gene TRBJ1-2; the D gene is possibly TRBD1 (5 bases). The CDR3 is made up of 13 amino acids. CDR1 SGHNT and CDR2 YYREEE come from the germline V gene (reference sequence). The V end was cut by 1 base, the J end by 6 bases, with 10 bases between.

The chain employs TRBV30 and TRBJ1-1; possible D gene TRBD1, 5 bases. The ends were cut back, 3 bases at V and 7 bases at J, with 9 bases in the middle. CDR3 length equals 11 residues. CDR1 is GTSNPN and CDR2 is SVGIG in the germline V gene (reference sequence). In DNA form, the CDR3 reads TGTGCCTGGAGCGCCGGGGGTGAAGCTTTCTTT. It translates to CAWSAGGEAFF.

The gene calls are TRBV30 and TRBJ2-7, with 8 positions matching TRBD2. The CDR3 has 16 amino acids. V gave up 2 bases and J gave up 2 bases; unmatched junction bases: 11. The V gene's germline CDR1 is GTSNPN and CDR2 SVGIG (reference sequence). The CDR3 bases are TGTGCCTGGAGTCCCCCCCGGACTAGCCCTACCTACGAGCAGTACTTC. It encodes CAWSPPRTSPTYEQYF.

The V call is TRBV5-1, the J call TRBJ2-1; 8 bases fit TRBD1. The CDR3 covers 14 residues. Germline V gene data show CDR1 as SGHRS and CDR2 as YFSETQ. V dropped 7 bases and J dropped 1; count of bases not matched to a gene: 4. The CDR3 DNA follows: TGCGCCAGCCGCCGGGACAGGTCCTACAATGAGCAGTTCTTC. It encodes CASRRDRSYNEQFF. Looking up the rest from reference TRBV5-1 and TRBJ2-1 gives the full variable domain: KAGVTQTPRYLIKTRGQQVTLSCSPISGHRSVSWYQQTPGQGLQFLFEYFSETQRNKGNFPGRFSGRQFSNSRSEMNVSTLELGDSALYLCASRRDRSYNEQFFGPGTRLTVL.

The chain has TRBV5-1 and TRBJ2-7, with a possible D match to TRBD1 (5 bases). This CDR3 comprises 13 residues. Germline CDR1 SGHRS, CDR2 YFSETQ. Trimming shortened V by 4 bases and J by 1 base, and 9 bases separated the two germline ends. CDR3 bases: TGCGCCAGCAGCCCAGACAGTTCCTACGAGCAGTACTTC. This codes for CASSPDSSYEQYF. The full variable domain, in which reference TRBV5-1 and TRBJ2-7 provide the parts outside the CDR3, is KAGVTQTPRYLIKTRGQQVTLSCSPISGHRSVSWYQQTPGQGLQFLFEYFSETQRNKGNFPGRFSGRQFSNSRSEMNVSTLELGDSALYLCASSPDSSYEQYFGPGTRLTVT.

This clone was recorded only once. The rearrangement joins TRBV12-3 or TRBV12-4 to TRBJ2-7; 7 nucleotides line up with TRBD1. The CDR3 is made up of 12 amino acids. V shed 2 bases and J 10 bases; nucleotides not matched to a gene: 5. DNA of the CDR3: TGTGCCAGCAGTTTAACCCGGACAGGTCAGTACTTC. Its translation is CASSLTRTGQYF.